This T cell receptor beta chain was captured in a study of T cells in Graves' hyperthyroidism and ophthalmopathy. This clonotype was counted ten times or more. There are 15 residues in the CDR3. V dropped 2 bases and J dropped 7; count of bases not matched to a gene: 6. The germline CDR1 and CDR2 sequences are SGHVS and FQNEAQ. RNA transcripts provided the source from which TCR beta CDR3 regions were amplified. The study used the HTBI primer set for a first-round RT-PCR of the TCR CDR3. MiXCR was run by TCRdb on the multiplex PCR reads, yielding one entry per CDR3 protein. This sample has about 290,000 distinct CDR3 sequences, with roughly 13% found just once.

The sample comprised blood. The V gene is TRBV7-8, the J gene TRBJ2-7; TRBD2 aligns across 12 bases. The clonotype was recovered from a woman aged 40 to 50 with Graves' hyperthyroidism. The CDR3 nucleotides are TGTGCCAGCAGCTTACCGTCTAGCGGGAGGGGTGAGCAGTACTTC. Translating it yields CASSLPSSGRGEQYF.